This TCR beta chain stems from a study of identical twins. Study-wide results and caveats: Surplus twin overlap in beta out-of-frame sequences was less pronounced. A partial confounding effect on zero-insertion analyses could come from invariant MAIT and iNKT cells. Low generation probability was overrepresented in out-of-frame alpha sequences shared by twins.

On this clonotype itself: Its cognate antigen is unknown.

Germline assignment: CDR1 MNHNS and CDR2 SASEGT. This CDR3 is built from 12 residues. The trim removed 10 bases at V and 14 bases at J, leaving 13 bases unmatched. Template switching (which added a universal primer site) was used, and cDNA carried unique molecular identifiers. MiXCR, run by TCRdb on the 5' RACE reads, gives a single entry per CDR3 protein. The sample has nearly 900,000 distinct CDR3 sequences, 9% to 15% seen once; the top ten hold around 1.5%. The sample was also linked to a second study, of yellow fever vaccine responses in identical twins.

This TCR derives from a woman aged 18-35 years in good health. The material sequenced was PBMCs. This rearrangement joins TRBV6-1 to TRBJ2-1; TRBD1 matches 8 bases. CDR3 DNA sequence: TGTGCCACCCGGGACAGGCGTTTTCAGGAGTTCTTC. Its translation: CATRDRRFQEFF.